Listed here are 31 T cell receptor beta chains from one sample, sequenced in a study of T cell responses to AZD1222 COVID-19 vaccine. Repertoires were generated with immunoSEQ multiplex PCR, while TCRdb's copy carries only in-frame clones and drops some. The table lists 90,000 to 110,000 clones, around 90% of them singletons. Specimen: peripheral blood, collected on day 0 of MenACWY control vaccination. The receptors shown here come from an adult in good health.

V usage is TRBV11-2 and J usage is TRBJ2-1; unclear D gene. The CDR3 loop spans 14 amino acids. V lost 1 base to trimming and J lost 4 bases, with 8 bases between them. The germline V gene has CDR1 SGHAT and CDR2 FQNNGV. CDR3 region: CASSLGELYNEQFF. The DNA of the CDR3 is TGTGCCAGCAGCTTAGGAGAACTGTACAATGAGCAGTTCTTC.

CDR3 loop: CAWNGRADSEAFF. The CDR3 DNA reads TGTGCCTGGAATGGCAGGGCCGACTCTGAAGCTTTCTTT. This rearrangement joins TRBV30 to TRBJ1-1, with a tentative D call TRBD1 (5 bases). The CDR3 contains 13 residues. Trimming removed 4 bases from V and 6 bases from J, with 15 bases in between. Germline loops: CDR1 GTSNPN, CDR2 SVGIG (reference sequence).

CDR3 DNA sequence: TGTGCCAGCAGCCAACCTGAACAGGGGTGGGGCGGGGAGCTGTTTTTT. Amino acids: CASSQPEQGWGGELFF. This sequence joins TRBV4-2 and TRBJ2-2, with 7 bases fitting TRBD1. The CDR3 length is 16 residues. V gave up 2 bases and J gave up 7 bases; unmatched junction bases: 10. In germline, CDR1 is LGHNA, CDR2 YNFKEQ.

This chain joins TRBV19 and TRBJ1-5; D unresolved. Per the germline V gene, CDR1 is LNHDA and CDR2 is SQIVND (reference sequence). V lost 5 bases, J lost 3 bases, and 5 bases lay in between. The CDR3 covers 12 residues. Written as DNA, the CDR3 is TGTGCCAGTAGTCAACTCAATCAGCCCCAGCATTTT. Amino acid sequence: CASSQLNQPQHF.

This sequence joins TRBV7-8 and TRBJ2-5; 7 nucleotides agree with TRBD2. V lost 2 bases and J lost 5; bases outside the gene matches: 5. This CDR3 comprises 14 residues. CDR1 and CDR2 (germline): SGHVS, FQNEAQ. The CDR3 sequence is CASSLSAGEETQYF. CDR3 DNA sequence: TGTGCCAGCAGCTTAAGTGCGGGGGAGGAGACCCAGTACTTC.

This chain uses TRBV6-5 with TRBJ1-5; no clear D. Germline lookup yields CDR1 MNHEY and CDR2 SVGAGI. Trimming removed 2 bases from V and 7 bases from J, with 9 bases in between. The CDR3 sequence is 13 residues long. The CDR3 reads CASSYAFAQPQHF. DNA for the CDR3: TGTGCCAGCAGTTACGCCTTCGCGCAGCCCCAGCATTTT.

The chain links TRBV10-2 to TRBJ2-2; D perhaps matches TRBD1 (5 bases). Germline loops: CDR1 WSHSY, CDR2 SAAADI. Trimming cost V 6 bases and J 4 bases, with 15 bases left between them. The CDR3 totals 15 residues. The CDR3 loop reads CASSLDRQGTGELFF. For the CDR3, the DNA is TGCGCCAGCAGCTTAGACCGCCAGGGCACCGGGGAGCTGTTTTTT.

The rearrangement uses TRBV27 and TRBJ1-4, with TRBD1 identical over 8 bases. CDR3 length: 15 amino acids. Germline V gene data show CDR1 as MNHEY and CDR2 as SMNVEV (reference sequence). V was clipped by 3 bases and J by 8 bases; unmatched bases: 8. This chain's CDR3 is CASSFRTGFNEKLFF. DNA for the CDR3: TGTGCCAGCAGTTTCCGGACAGGGTTTAACGAAAAACTGTTTTTT.

V is TRBV7-2 and J is TRBJ2-7; D remains ambiguous. This CDR3 comprises 14 residues. V lost 3 bases to trimming and J lost 6 bases, with 15 bases between them. Germline V gene sequence: CDR1 SGHTA, CDR2 FQGNSA. The CDR3 reads CASSLPPNTGEQYF. The DNA of the CDR3 is TGTGCCAGCAGCTTGCCACCCAATACCGGCGAGCAGTACTTC. The whole variable domain, filled in from reference TRBV7-2 and TRBJ2-7, reads GAGVSQSPSNKVTEKGKDVELRCDPISGHTALYWYRQSLGQGLEFLIYFQGNSAPDKSGLPSDRFSAERTGGSVSTLTIQRTQQEDSAVYLCASSLPPNTGEQYFGPGTRLTVT.

The genes are TRBV24-1 and TRBJ1-6; D is unresolved. This CDR3 comprises 12 residues. Germline assignment: CDR1 KGHDR and CDR2 SFDVKD. With 12 bases removed from V and 5 bases from J, the gap between germline ends came to 10 bases. For the CDR3, the DNA is TGTGCCCCTCATCCTCATAATTCACCCCTCCACTTT. Encoded protein: CAPHPHNSPLHF.

The CDR3 nucleotides read TGTGCCACCAGTGAACCCGCTCGGGACAGACGATACAATGAGCAGTTCTTC. Protein: CATSEPARDRRYNEQFF. V is TRBV24-1 and J is TRBJ2-1; TRBD1 matches 7 bases. The length of the CDR3 is 17 residues. J was trimmed by 4 bases and V by 4 bases; bases with no gene match: 12. Germline lookup yields CDR1 KGHDR and CDR2 SFDVKD.

The V call is TRBV7-2, the J call TRBJ2-7, with TRBD2 matching over 8 bases. Per germline, CDR1 SGHTA and CDR2 FQGNSA. This CDR3 contains 16 residues. Trimming at V came to 1 base and at J to 4 bases, leaving 9 bases not matched to a gene. The CDR3 loop is CASSLVPSGPQYEQYF. CDR3 DNA: TGTGCCAGCAGCTTAGTCCCTAGCGGGCCACAATACGAGCAGTACTTC.

J is TRBJ1-2 and V is TRBV28, with 8 bases identical to TRBD1. There are 12 residues in the CDR3. The V gene's germline CDR1 is MDHEN and CDR2 SYDVKM. V was pared by 7 bases and J by 5 bases, with 3 bases of the junction left unmatched. CDR3 DNA: TGTGCCAGCATTACAGGGGGGTATGGCTACACCTTC. Translated, it gives CASITGGYGYTF.

The chain is built from TRBV7-6 and TRBJ2-1, with 11 bases matching TRBD1. Trimming took 1 base from V and 6 from J; bases not matched to a gene: 2. The CDR3 has 15 residues. CDR1 and CDR2 (germline): SGHVS, FNYEAQ. CDR3 sequence (DNA): TGTGCCAGCAGCTTAGTGGGACAGGGGGGCAATGAGCAGTTCTTC. This translates into CASSLVGQGGNEQFF.

The J gene is TRBJ2-7, the V gene TRBV12-3 or TRBV12-4; TRBD2 matches at 7 bases. The CDR3 contains 13 residues. The V and J ends lost 9 bases and 2 bases, in that order; junction bases with no gene match: 7. CDR3 nucleotides: TGTGCCAGTGGGGAGGGAGGCGCCTACGAGCAGTACTTC. Its protein product is CASGEGGAYEQYF.

The rearrangement joins TRBV5-1 to TRBJ1-6; D possibly corresponds to TRBD1 (5 bases). Germline-derived CDR1 and CDR2 are SGHRS and YFSETQ. The CDR3 is made up of 16 amino acids. The V gene lost 0 bases and the J gene lost 1 base, with 8 bases spanning the gap. CDR3 coding DNA: TGCGCCAGCAGCTTGGAGGGGATATCCTATAATTCACCCCTCCACTTT. Its protein is CASSLEGISYNSPLHF.

This clone was picked up one time. This chain connects TRBV28 to TRBJ2-7; D is unresolved. Germline V lookup: CDR1 MDHEN, CDR2 SYDVKM. The ends were cut back, 7 bases at V and 4 bases at J, with 8 bases in the middle. This CDR3 has 11 residues. CDR3 in amino acids: CASTTMYEQYF. The DNA for the CDR3 is TGTGCCAGCACCACTATGTACGAGCAGTACTTC. The entire variable domain, with the rest obtained from reference TRBV28 and TRBJ2-7, is as follows: DVKVTQSSRYLVKRTGEKVFLECVQDMDHENMFWYRQDPGLGLRLIYFSYDVKMKEKGDIPEGYSVSREKKERFSLILESASTNQTSMYLCASTTMYEQYFGPGTRLTVT.

In this sample, this clone turned up once. This rearrangement joins TRBV6-1 to TRBJ1-1, with D possibly matching TRBD1 (6 bases). The CDR3 has 14 amino acids. The germline V and J ends were trimmed by 3 bases and 1 base, with 9 bases remaining between them. CDR1 is MNHNS and CDR2 is SASEGT in the germline V gene. The CDR3 DNA reads TGTGCCAGCAGTGATTACAGGGAGAACACTGAAGCTTTCTTT. Encoded protein: CASSDYRENTEAFF.

This clone has a count of ten or more. The rearrangement joins TRBV7-4 to TRBJ1-6, with D tentatively TRBD1 (6 bases). This CDR3 spans 17 amino acids. The ends were cut back, 3 bases at V and 0 bases at J, with 12 bases in the middle. Per germline, CDR1 SGHVT and CDR2 SQSDAQ. DNA for the CDR3: TGTGCCAGCAGCTTTGGGCAGGGGAGCTCCTATAATTCACCCCTCCACTTT. This codes for CASSFGQGSSYNSPLHF.

The chain employs TRBV15 and TRBJ2-2; weak D call: TRBD2 (6 bases). Germline V gives CDR1 LNHNV, CDR2 YYDKDF (reference sequence). The V gene lost 5 bases and the J gene lost 4 bases, with 20 bases spanning the gap. The CDR3 extends over 17 amino acids. CDR3 coding DNA: TGTGCCACCAGCGGACCGGGAGCTTTAGTTTCCACCGGGGAGCTGTTTTTT. Translation: CATSGPGALVSTGELFF.

In its sample, this clone was seen once. This chain's CDR3 is CASSQSTSGRDEQFF. CDR3 DNA: TGTGCCAGCTCACAGTCGACTAGCGGGAGGGATGAGCAGTTCTTC. The V and J genes are TRBV18 and TRBJ2-1; 14 positions match TRBD2. V lost 4 bases to trimming and J lost 8 bases; unmatched junction nucleotides: 4. The CDR3 has 15 amino acids. The germline V gene has CDR1 KGHSH and CDR2 LQKENI. The full variable domain, its missing parts supplied by reference TRBV18 and TRBJ2-1, is NAGVMQNPRHLVRRRGQEARLRCSPMKGHSHVYWYRQLPEEGLKFMVYLQKENIIDESGMPKERFSAEFPKEGPSILRIQQVVRGDSAAYFCASSQSTSGRDEQFFGPGTRLTVL.

In this sample, this clone turned up once. The chain couples TRBV7-9 to TRBJ1-1; 10 bases agree with TRBD1. CDR1 is SEHNR and CDR2 is FQNEAQ in the germline V gene (reference sequence). Trimming took 4 bases from V and 10 from J; bases not matched to a gene: 3. The CDR3 has 12 residues. CDR3 residues: CASSSRQGAAFF. The CDR3 DNA is TGTGCCAGCAGCTCAAGACAGGGGGCAGCTTTCTTT.

This clone was counted a single time. The chain combines TRBV9 with TRBJ2-5; 16 positions agree with TRBD2. With V trimmed by 0 bases and J by 5 bases, 19 bases remained unmatched. Germline lookup yields CDR1 SGDLS and CDR2 YYNGEE. The CDR3 is 22 amino acids. CDR3 loop: CASSVATITGTSGRVSQETQYF. The CDR3 DNA sequence: TGTGCCAGCAGCGTAGCAACAATCACCGGGACTAGCGGGAGGGTTTCCCAGGAGACCCAGTACTTC.

The genes are TRBV5-4 and TRBJ1-1; 9 nucleotides agree with TRBD1. The ends lost 4 bases at V and 0 bases at J; junction bases unmatched: 4. The CDR3 totals 15 residues. The V gene's germline CDR1 is SGHNT and CDR2 YYREEE (reference sequence). The DNA of the CDR3 is TGTGCCAGCAGCACGCGGACAGGGGTGAACACTGAAGCTTTCTTT. This codes for CASSTRTGVNTEAFF.

The chain has TRBV9 and TRBJ2-7; possible D gene TRBD1, 6 bases. Germline V lookup: CDR1 SGDLS, CDR2 YYNGEE. The V and J ends lost 0 bases and 7 bases respectively, with 11 bases between them. CDR3 length: 13 amino acids. The CDR3 region has the DNA TGTGCCAGCAGCGTAGGGGGACAAGGAGAGCAGTACTTC. Translated: CASSVGGQGEQYF.

The rearrangement uses TRBV6-2 or TRBV6-3 and TRBJ2-1; 12 nucleotides match TRBD2. After removal of 6 bases from V and 10 bases from J, the junction contained 7 bases not matched to a gene. This CDR3 has 14 residues. CDR1 MNHEY and CDR2 SVGEGT come from the germline V gene. CDR3 in amino acids: CASSLLAGGGEQFF. CDR3 in DNA: TGTGCCAGCAGCTTACTAGCGGGAGGAGGGGAGCAGTTCTTC.

The chain combines TRBV19 with TRBJ2-3; either TRBD1 or TRBD2 may fit D (7 bases each). There are 14 residues in the CDR3. Looked up from germline, CDR1 is LNHDA and CDR2 is SQIVND (reference sequence). The V and J ends lost 10 bases and 4 bases respectively, with 18 bases between them. CDR3 sequence (DNA): TGTGCCACCCGGAGACAGGGAGGGGCAGATACGCAGTATTTT. Its translation: CATRRQGGADTQYF.

The table lists this clone with a count of one. This chain uses TRBV4-3 with TRBJ2-2; 9 bases are a match to TRBD1. This CDR3 is 16 amino acids long. Trimming removed 4 bases from V and 1 base from J; junction bases left unmatched: 4. Germline V gene sequence: CDR1 LGHNA, CDR2 YSLEER. The CDR3 nucleotides read TGCGCCAGCAGCCTAGGGACAGGGCAGAACACCGGGGAGCTGTTTTTT. It yields the protein CASSLGTGQNTGELFF.

This clone was picked up a small number of times. The chain recombines TRBV7-9 with TRBJ2-1; D might be TRBD1 (6 bases). The CDR3 is 15 amino acids. V lost 5 bases to trimming and J lost 2 bases, with 13 bases between them. The germline V gene encodes CDR1 SEHNR and CDR2 FQNEAQ (reference sequence). DNA for the CDR3: TGTGCCAGCAGCCGAAGGGGGAGTACCTACAATGAGCAGTTCTTC. Protein sequence: CASSRRGSTYNEQFF.

CDR3 sequence (DNA): TGTGCCAGCAGAAGGGGGACAGGTCAGGTCTATGGCTACACCTTC. Translation gives CASRRGTGQVYGYTF. The rearrangement joins TRBV3-1 (or the pseudogene TRBV3-2) to TRBJ1-2; 8 positions agree with TRBD1. V shed 6 bases and J 4 bases; nucleotides not matched to a gene: 10. The CDR3 is made up of 15 amino acids. The germline gives CDR1 LGHDT, CDR2 YNNKEL (reference sequence).

J is TRBJ2-7 and V is TRBV7-9; tentatively, D is TRBD2 (5 bases). Trimming cost V 5 bases and J 4 bases, with 15 bases left between them. The CDR3 extends over 14 amino acids. Germline CDR1 and CDR2: SEHNR and FQNEAQ (reference sequence). As DNA, the CDR3 is TGTGCCAGCAGCCCAAGATCGGGGAGATACGAGCAGTACTTC. The encoded protein is CASSPRSGRYEQYF. Full variable domain (missing parts from reference TRBV7-9 and TRBJ2-7): DTGVSQNPRHKITKRGQNVTFRCDPISEHNRLYWYRQTLGQGPEFLTYFQNEAQLEKSRLLSDRFSAERPKGSFSTLEIQRTEQGDSAMYLCASSPRSGRYEQYFGPGTRLTVT.